This is a list of T cell receptor beta chains from one sample in a study of early T cells in non-severe SARS-CoV-2 infection. A single record per CDR3 protein comes from TCRdb applying MiXCR to the 5' RACE reads. The table lists about 48,000 distinct CDR3 sequences, approximately 7.6% of them singletons. Sequences were obtained from whole blood. These receptors came from an adult who was a healthcare worker with PCR-confirmed SARS-CoV-2 infection or an uninfected control (not recorded which). Both conserved end residues are part of each CDR3.

j_call v_call cdr3_aa
TRBJ1-1 TRBV5-1 CASSWDRDTEAFF
TRBJ2-7 TRBV6-2/TRBV6-3 CASSYTLREQYF
TRBJ1-1 TRBV12-3/TRBV12-4 CASTPLSGVAEAFF
TRBJ1-2 TRBV2 CASSESRITFGYTF
TRBJ1-3 TRBV25-1 CASTHSITGKNGNTIYF
TRBJ1-1 TRBV18 CASSPDSLNTEAFF
TRBJ2-7 TRBV29-1 CSVVSSYEQYF
TRBJ1-1 TRBV11-2 CASSLVSGPGDTEAFF
TRBJ2-1 TRBV5-5 CASRTTGGANEQFF
TRBJ1-2 TRBV5-1 CASSWGQGGAYGYTF
TRBJ1-1 TRBV25-1 CASSIGGGRRDAFF
TRBJ2-5 TRBV9 CASSADGLRETQYF
TRBJ2-1 TRBV27 CASRGSGVYNEQFF
TRBJ2-5 TRBV6-1 CASTHSQETQYF
TRBJ2-3 TRBV21-1 CASSKGRNTSSTDTQYF
TRBJ1-5 TRBV12-3/TRBV12-4 CASSLWTGEQPQHF
TRBJ2-1 TRBV2 CASSTKQQFF
TRBJ2-3 TRBV6-5 CASSYLAQRGGRGDTQYF
TRBJ2-6 TRBV5-5 CASSFIYSGANVLTF
TRBJ1-1 TRBV10-3 CAISVQTNTEAFF
TRBJ1-6 TRBV7-9 CASSSGTGDSPLHF
TRBJ2-1 TRBV6-2/TRBV6-3 CASSYFGGEQFF
TRBJ2-1 TRBV3-1 CASSQAGGGEQFF
TRBJ2-7 TRBV27 CASSTSGAPSYEQYF
TRBJ1-4 TRBV12-3/TRBV12-4 CASRVGGWREKLFF
TRBJ2-7 TRBV24-1 CATSETGTGGTEQYF
TRBJ1-5 TRBV30 CAWSTGAMYSNQPQHF
TRBJ2-3 TRBV29-1 CSVDDSNTQYF